The next 17 T cell receptor beta chains were all read from a single sample in a study of T cells after yellow fever vaccination. TCRdb redid the calling of the 5' RACE reads with MiXCR, one entry per CDR3 protein. The sample yields roughly 94,000 distinct CDR3 sequences, about 8.2% seen once. The material was CD8+ T cells not binding an NS4B(214-222) dextramer, sorted from PBMCs, obtained less than 16 days after the first yellow fever vaccination. The source is a man aged 18 to 35 who received the YFV17D yellow fever vaccine.

This clonotype was seen a handful of times. The chain recombines TRBV27 with TRBJ1-2; possible D gene TRBD1, 6 bases. The CDR3 contains 13 residues. The ends were cut back, 4 bases at V and 7 bases at J, with 13 bases in the middle. Germline V gene lookup returns CDR1 MNHEY and CDR2 SMNVEV (reference sequence). The CDR3 DNA reads TGTGCCAGCAGTTACAGGGCACACGGTGGCTACACCTTC. Translation gives CASSYRAHGGYTF.

This clonotype was seen many times. V and J are TRBV6-5 and TRBJ2-1; D might be TRBD1 (6 bases). There are 18 residues in the CDR3. Trimming removed 0 bases at V and 4 bases at J, with 19 bases between. Germline V gives CDR1 MNHEY, CDR2 SVGAGI. As DNA, the CDR3 is TGTGCCAGCAGTTACTCGATCCAGTTGGACAGCCCGTACAATGAGCAGTTCTTC. As protein: CASSYSIQLDSPYNEQFF.

J is TRBJ2-1 and V is TRBV6-2 or TRBV6-3, with 10 bases that match TRBD1. The germline CDR1 and CDR2 sequences are MNHEY and SVGEGT. Unmatched junction bases numbered 6, after V lost 2 bases and J lost 5 bases. The CDR3 length is 16 residues. The DNA for the CDR3 is TGTGCCAGCAGTTACGGGGGACAGGGGCGAGACAATGAGCAGTTCTTC. It codes for CASSYGGQGRDNEQFF.

This chain links TRBV6-2 or TRBV6-3 with TRBJ2-1; TRBD2 matches at 13 bases. Germline values: CDR1 MNHEY, CDR2 SVGEGT. The CDR3 spans 16 residues. The junction had 5 bases not matched to a gene; V was cut back by 3 bases and J by 6 bases. The CDR3 nucleotides are TGTGCCAGCAGTTATTCGACTAGCGGGGGGACCAATGAGCAGTTCTTC. Translation: CASSYSTSGGTNEQFF.

This clonotype was counted a few times. This rearrangement joins TRBV9 to TRBJ1-2; 7 nucleotides match TRBD1. Germline values: CDR1 SGDLS, CDR2 YYNGEE. After removal of 3 bases from V and 1 base from J, the junction contained 6 bases not matched to a gene. CDR3 length equals 15 residues. CDR3 sequence reads: CASSEGTDINYGYTF. CDR3 in DNA: TGTGCCAGCAGCGAGGGGACAGATATTAACTATGGCTACACCTTC.

This clonotype was counted a few times. The chain links TRBV4-2 to TRBJ1-2; D is unclear. The germline gives CDR1 LGHNA, CDR2 YNFKEQ. CDR3 size: 14 residues. V was cut by 0 bases and J by 4 bases, with 9 bases left in between. CDR3 coding DNA: TGTGCCAGCAGCCAAGATAAAGGGAGCTATGGCTACACCTTC. Its protein is CASSQDKGSYGYTF.

This clonotype was seen only a few times. V usage is TRBV30 and J usage is TRBJ1-2, with D perhaps TRBD1 (6 bases). CDR1 is GTSNPN, CDR2 SVGIG, per germline (reference sequence). The CDR3 contains 13 residues. Deletions cut 4 bases from V and 8 bases from J, with 17 bases between. The DNA for the CDR3 is TGTGCCTGGATTAATCAGGGGCTCGCCGGCTACACCTTC. Protein product: CAWINQGLAGYTF.

There are a few counts of this clonotype. This chain joins TRBV12-3 or TRBV12-4 and TRBJ2-1; 8 nucleotides agree with TRBD1. The CDR3 is made up of 16 amino acids. Germline trimming cut 6 bases from V and 0 bases from J; bases unmatched to any gene: 7. CDR3 nucleotide sequence: TGTGCCAGCAGGTCGGGACAGGTCTACTCCTACAATGAGCAGTTCTTC. Its protein is CASRSGQVYSYNEQFF.

This clonotype has a count of ten or more. This rearrangement joins TRBV12-3 or TRBV12-4 to TRBJ2-1; D might be TRBD1 or TRBD2, each matching 7 bases. The V end lost 8 bases, the J end lost 1 base, and 15 bases lay between the germline ends. This CDR3 region has 15 residues. The CDR3 DNA reads TGTGCCAGCGCAGGGGGGGGCGCTTCCTACAATGAGCAGTTCTTC. Protein: CASAGGGASYNEQFF.

This clonotype was observed a handful of times. This chain connects TRBV24-1 to TRBJ2-1; no firm D call. CDR1 and CDR2 (germline): KGHDR, SFDVKD. The CDR3 is made up of 13 amino acids. Trimming removed 2 bases from V and 7 bases from J, with 8 bases in between. CDR3 residues: CATSDSNMNEQFF. The CDR3 coding sequence is TGTGCCACCAGTGATTCCAATATGAATGAGCAGTTCTTC.

This clonotype turned up a few times. The V call is TRBV14, the J call TRBJ2-7; 7 bases line up with TRBD1. This CDR3 region has 15 residues. V shed 1 base, J shed 7 bases, and the junction held 10 bases outside the gene matches. Germline V lookup: CDR1 SGHDN, CDR2 FVKESK. CDR3 coding DNA: TGTGCCAGCAGCCAAGGTCGGCAGGGGGATGAGGAGCAGTACGTC. As protein: CASSQGRQGDEEQYV.

This clonotype was counted a few times. This CDR3 is CASSPPGRAYEQYV. The CDR3 region has the DNA TGTGCCAGCAGCCCCCCAGGCAGGGCTTACGAGCAGTACGTC. The chain joins TRBV4-2 to TRBJ2-7, with a possible D match to TRBD1 (5 bases). Trimming cost V 4 bases and J 4 bases, with 14 bases left between them. This CDR3 is built from 14 residues. Germline V lookup: CDR1 LGHNA, CDR2 YNFKEQ.

This clonotype turned up a few times. This chain uses TRBV4-2 with TRBJ1-2, with TRBD1 as a possible D gene (6 bases). Trimming cost V 4 bases and J 0 bases, with 12 bases left between them. The CDR3 consists of 15 residues. From germline, CDR1 is LGHNA and CDR2 YNFKEQ. CDR3 coding DNA: TGTGCCAGCAGCCTTTCGGACAGATCTAACTATGGCTACACCTTC. Protein: CASSLSDRSNYGYTF.

This clonotype was recorded a few times. This chain uses TRBV20-1 with TRBJ1-2; D is unclear. V shed 0 bases and J shed 2 bases, with 10 bases lying between them. CDR3 size: 14 residues. Per germline, CDR1 DFQATT and CDR2 SNEGSKA (reference sequence). CDR3 bases: TGCAGTGCTAGAGATCCGGAATTCAACTATGGCTACACCTTC. The encoded protein is CSARDPEFNYGYTF.

To note about this clonotype: Being one base from a much bigger clone, this may be a read error. The rearrangement joins TRBV6-5 to TRBJ1-2, with a possible D match to TRBD1 (5 bases). The CDR3 extends over 15 amino acids. Trimming left V 4 bases short and J 3 bases short, with 15 bases between. Germline CDR1 and CDR2: MNHEY and SVGAGI. CDR3 region: CASSSWVGPDYGYTF. The CDR3, as DNA: TGTGCCAGCAGTTCCTGGGTGGGGCCAGACTATGGCTACACCTTC.

In its sample, this clonotype was seen many times. The chain is built from TRBV29-1 and TRBJ2-5; the D is unclear. The CDR3 consists of 10 residues. V was pared by 4 bases and J by 4 bases, with 4 bases between. Per the germline V gene, CDR1 is SQVTM and CDR2 is ANQGSEA. The CDR3 is CSVARETQYF. In DNA form, the CDR3 reads TGCAGCGTTGCCAGAGAGACCCAGTACTTC.

The sample holds a few counts of this clonotype. The chain employs TRBV20-1 and TRBJ2-7; the D is unclear. Trimming stripped 3 bases from V and 2 bases from J, with 20 bases between. The V gene's germline CDR1 is DFQATT and CDR2 SNEGSKA (reference sequence). CDR3 size: 16 residues. DNA for the CDR3: TGCAGTGCTAGGCCGTTTTCCCGGCGGAGTGCCTACGAGCAGTACTTC. Its protein product is CSARPFSRRSAYEQYF.